This passage covers 3 T cell receptor beta chains from one sample sequenced in a study of blood T cells in healthy people across ages. The authors ran a second PCR of roughly 6 to 12 cycles using a sample-barcoded 5' primer and a J-beta primer mix. TCRdb passed the 5' RACE reads through MiXCR, listing each CDR3 protein once. The sample gives 2 million or so distinct CDR3 sequences, about 49% of which show up once; around 2.1% is in the top ten. The sequenced sample was blood. Every receptor here comes from a middle-aged woman in good health.

This clonotype was detected only a few times. The chain uses TRBV20-1 and TRBJ2-5; 7 bases are shared with TRBD2. J gave up 1 base and V 0 bases, and 2 bases lay outside the gene matches. Per the germline V gene, CDR1 is DFQATT and CDR2 is SNEGSKA (reference sequence). This CDR3 has 14 residues. The CDR3 DNA reads TGCAGTGCTAGAGAGGCGGGGGTCCAAGAGACCCAGTACTTC. Translating it yields CSAREAGVQETQYF.

The chain is built from TRBV7-3 and TRBJ2-1, with 7 bases identical to TRBD1. The CDR3 consists of 15 residues. V lost 6 bases, J lost 2 bases, and 7 bases stayed unmatched. CDR1 is SGHTA and CDR2 is FQGTGA in the germline V gene. CDR3: CASRSDRSPYNEQFF. CDR3 bases: TGTGCCAGCAGATCGGACAGGAGCCCCTACAATGAGCAGTTCTTC.

This clonotype was picked up a small number of times. The chain links TRBV7-9 to TRBJ2-1, with D hard to call. V was pared by 0 bases and J by 7 bases, with 13 bases between. CDR3 length: 15 amino acids. The germline gives CDR1 SEHNR, CDR2 FQNEAQ (reference sequence). The CDR3 DNA is TGTGCCAGCAGCTTAGCGAGTACACCTCAGAATGAGCAGTTCTTC. Protein sequence: CASSLASTPQNEQFF.